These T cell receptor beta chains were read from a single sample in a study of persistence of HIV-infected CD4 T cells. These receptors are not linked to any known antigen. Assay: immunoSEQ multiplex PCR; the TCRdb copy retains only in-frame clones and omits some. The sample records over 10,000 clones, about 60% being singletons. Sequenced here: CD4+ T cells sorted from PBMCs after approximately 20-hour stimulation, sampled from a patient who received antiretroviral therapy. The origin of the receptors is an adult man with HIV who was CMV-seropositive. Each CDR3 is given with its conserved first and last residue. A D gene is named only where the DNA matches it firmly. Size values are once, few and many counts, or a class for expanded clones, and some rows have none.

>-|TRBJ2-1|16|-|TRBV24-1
TGTGCCACCAGTGATCCCTCGGGGGGCGTATACAATGAGCAGTTCTTC
CATSDPSGGVYNEQFF
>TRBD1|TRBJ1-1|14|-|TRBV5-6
TGTGCCAGCAGTCCGACAGGGAGGAACACTGAAGCTTTCTTT
CASSPTGRNTEAFF
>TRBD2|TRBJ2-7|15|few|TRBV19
TGTGCCAGTAGTAAGGGACTAGGCCCAGTCTACGAGCAGTACTTC
CASSKGLGPVYEQYF
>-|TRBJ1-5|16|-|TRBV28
TGTGCCAGCAGTTCAGGGGCCCCCGGGCCTTATCAGCCCCAGCATTTT
CASSSGAPGPYQPQHF
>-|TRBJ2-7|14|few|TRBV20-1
TGCAGTGCTAGTACAGTCCTTCCCTACGAGCAAAAGTACTTC
CSASTVLPYEQKYF
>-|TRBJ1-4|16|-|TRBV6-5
TGTGCCAGCAGTTACGACAACGGTGCAACTAATGAAAAACTGTTTTTT
CASSYDNGATNEKLFF
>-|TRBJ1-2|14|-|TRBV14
TGTGCCAGCAGCCAACTCGCCAAAGCTCTTGGCTACACCTTC
CASSQLAKALGYTF
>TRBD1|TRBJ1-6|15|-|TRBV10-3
TGTGCCATCAGTGACTCAGACAGGGGGAATTCACCCCTCCACTTT
CAISDSDRGNSPLHF
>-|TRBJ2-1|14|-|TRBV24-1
TGCGCCACCAGTACGAATGGAGCGATCGGTGAGCAGTTCTTC
CATSTNGAIGEQFF
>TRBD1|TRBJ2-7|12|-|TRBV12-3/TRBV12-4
TGTGCCAGTGGGACAGGTTTAGGCGAGCAGTACTTC
CASGTGLGEQYF
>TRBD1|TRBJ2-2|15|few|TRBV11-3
TGTGCCAGCAGCCAAGAACAGGGGATCACCGGGGAGCTGTTTTTT
CASSQEQGITGELFF
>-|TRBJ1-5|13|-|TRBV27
TGTGCCAGCAGTTTGGGGTATGGCGAGCCCCAGCATTTT
CASSLGYGEPQHF
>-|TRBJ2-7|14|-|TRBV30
TGTGCCTGGAGTCGAGACAGCCTATCCTACGAGCAGTACTTC
CAWSRDSLSYEQYF
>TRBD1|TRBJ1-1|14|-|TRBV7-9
TGTGCCAGCAGCTCGGGACAGGGAGTCGCTGAAGCTTTCTTC
CASSSGQGVAEAFF
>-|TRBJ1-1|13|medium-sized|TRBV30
TGTGCCTGGAGTGTGGACGTGAACACTGAAGCTTTCTTT
CAWSVDVNTEAFF
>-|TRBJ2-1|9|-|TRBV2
TGTGCCAGCAGTGAGGCGGAGTTCTTC
CASSEAEFF
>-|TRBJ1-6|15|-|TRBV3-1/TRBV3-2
TGTGCCAGCAGCCAAGATTCCAGAGCGAATTCACCCCTCCACTTT
CASSQDSRANSPLHF
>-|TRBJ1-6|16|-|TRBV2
TGTGCCAGCAGTGAAGCGGGGAATAGGAATAATTCACCCCTCCACTTT
CASSEAGNRNNSPLHF
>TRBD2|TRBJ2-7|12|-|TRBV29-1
TGCAGCGTCCTACTAGCGTCCTACGAGCAGTACTTC
CSVLLASYEQYF
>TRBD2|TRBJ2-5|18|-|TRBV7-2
TGTGCCAGCAGCTTAGTGGGGCTAGCGGGAGGTCGGCAAGAGACCCAGTACTTC
CASSLVGLAGGRQETQYF
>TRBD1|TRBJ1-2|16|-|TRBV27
TGTGCCAGCAGTCGCGACCATTTAGGGGGCGTCTATGGCTACACCTTC
CASSRDHLGGVYGYTF
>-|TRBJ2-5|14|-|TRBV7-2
TGTGCCAGCAGCTTAGCGTCCACGGGAGAGACCCAGTACTTC
CASSLASTGETQYF
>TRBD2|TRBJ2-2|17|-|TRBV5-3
TGTGCCAGAAGCTATTGGACTAGCGGGAGGGTTGTCGGGGAGCTGTTTTTT
CARSYWTSGRVVGELFF
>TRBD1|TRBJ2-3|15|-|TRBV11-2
TGTGCCAGCAGCTTACGGACAGGGGAGGCAGATACGCAGTATTTT
CASSLRTGEADTQYF
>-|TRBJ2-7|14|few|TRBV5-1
TGCGCCAGCAGCTTCCAGGCCGCCTCCTACGAGCAGTACTTC
CASSFQAASYEQYF
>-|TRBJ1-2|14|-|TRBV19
TGTGCCAGTAGTAATCTCAGGGACCTGGATGGCTACACCTTC
CASSNLRDLDGYTF
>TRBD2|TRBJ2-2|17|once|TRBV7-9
TGTGCCAGCAGCTTCCGACTAGCGGGAGGAAACACCGGGGAGCTGTTTTTT
CASSFRLAGGNTGELFF
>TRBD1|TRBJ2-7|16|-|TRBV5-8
TGTGCCAGCAGCTCGTACAGGGGGTATGGCCGCTACGAGCAGTACTTC
CASSSYRGYGRYEQYF
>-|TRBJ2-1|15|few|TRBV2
TGTGCCAGCAGTCCAAACGGGGGATCGTACAATGAGCAGTTCTTC
CASSPNGGSYNEQFF
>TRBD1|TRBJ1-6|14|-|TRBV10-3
TGTGCCATCAGGAGGACAGGAGACGAGTCACCCCTCCACTTT
CAIRRTGDESPLHF
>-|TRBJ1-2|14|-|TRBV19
TGTGCCAGTAGTATAGATCTACAGTCCTATGGCTACACCTTC
CASSIDLQSYGYTF
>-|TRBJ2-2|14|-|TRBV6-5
TGTGCCAGCAGCCGCGACGCGAACACCGGGGAGCTGTTTTTT
CASSRDANTGELFF
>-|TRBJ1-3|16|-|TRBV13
TGTGCCAGCAGCTCCGGGACCCCATGGCAAGGAAACACCATATATTTT
CASSSGTPWQGNTIYF
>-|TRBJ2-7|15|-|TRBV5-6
TGTGCCAGCAGCTTTACCGGGACGCAAACCTACGAGCAGTACTTC
CASSFTGTQTYEQYF
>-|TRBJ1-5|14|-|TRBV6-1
TGTGCCAGCAGTGAACAAGGAGTGTTTCAGCCCCAGCATTTT
CASSEQGVFQPQHF
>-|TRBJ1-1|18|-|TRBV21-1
TGTGCCAGCAGCAAGGGGATTTTGGACTCATTCATGAACACTGAAGCTTTCTTT
CASSKGILDSFMNTEAFF
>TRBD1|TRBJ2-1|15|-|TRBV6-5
TGTGCCAGCAAACGGACAGGGGAAACATCGAATGAGCAGTTCTTC
CASKRTGETSNEQFF
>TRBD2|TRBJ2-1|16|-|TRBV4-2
TGTGCCAGCAGCCAAGGGAGCGGGGGGCAATACAATGAGCAGTTCTTC
CASSQGSGGQYNEQFF
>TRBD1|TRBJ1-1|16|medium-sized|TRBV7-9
TGTGCCAGCAGCTCCAAACGACAGGGTGAGAACACTGAAGCTTTCTTT
CASSSKRQGENTEAFF
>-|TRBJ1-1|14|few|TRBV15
TGTGCCACCAGCAGAGACAAGGTATCATCTGAAGCTTTCTTT
CATSRDKVSSEAFF
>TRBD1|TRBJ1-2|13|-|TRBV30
TGTGCCTGGAGGTCCAGGGGGCCGAAAGGCTACACCTTC
CAWRSRGPKGYTF
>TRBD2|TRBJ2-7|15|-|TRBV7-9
TGTGCCAGCAGCTTTCCCGGGAGGGTCTCCTACGAGCAGTACTTC
CASSFPGRVSYEQYF
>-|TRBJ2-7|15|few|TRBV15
TGTGCCACCAGCAGAGAGGGACGCCTCTCCTACGAGCAGTACTTC
CATSREGRLSYEQYF
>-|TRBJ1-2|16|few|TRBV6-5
TGTGCCAGCAGTTACGGCAGGGGTTTGACTAACTATGGCTACACCTTC
CASSYGRGLTNYGYTF
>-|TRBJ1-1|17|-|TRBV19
TGTGCCAGTAGCACACAACGGCCGGCCTGGGGGAACACTGAAGCTTTCTTT
CASSTQRPAWGNTEAFF
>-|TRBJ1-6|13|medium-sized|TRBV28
TGTGCCACGTCGGGACGGGTGTATTCACCCCTCCACTTT
CATSGRVYSPLHF
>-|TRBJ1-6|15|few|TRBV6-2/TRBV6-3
TGTGCCAGCAGTTACTCGGCAGGGCAGAATTCACCCCTCCACTTT
CASSYSAGQNSPLHF
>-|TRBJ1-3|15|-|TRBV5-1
TGCGCCAGCAAAAGATCTCCGGGCCCAGGAAACACCATATATTTT
CASKRSPGPGNTIYF
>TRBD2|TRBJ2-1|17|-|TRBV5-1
TGCGCCAGCAGCTTGAGGGAAAACGGCGGGAGCGGTCTCCGGCAGTTCTTC
CASSLRENGGSGLRQFF
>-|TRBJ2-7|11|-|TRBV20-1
TGCAGTGCGCCTGGACGCTACGAGCAGTACTTC
CSAPGRYEQYF
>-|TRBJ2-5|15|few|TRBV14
TGTGCCAGCAGCCAAGATAGGGGCCTCTGGGAGACCCAGTACTTC
CASSQDRGLWETQYF
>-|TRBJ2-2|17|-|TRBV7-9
TGTGCCAGCCGGGCTAGCCGGGGGCGGTATCGCACCGGGGAGCTGTTTTTT
CASRASRGRYRTGELFF
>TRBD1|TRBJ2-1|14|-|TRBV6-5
TGTGCCAGCGTCACAGGGGGCGCGGGCAATGAGCAGTTCTTC
CASVTGGAGNEQFF
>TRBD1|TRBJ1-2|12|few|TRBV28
TGTGCTACAGGGGGCGCTTACTATGGCTACACCTTC
CATGGAYYGYTF
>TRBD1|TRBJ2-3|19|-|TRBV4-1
TGCGCCAGCAGCCCCGGAGGACAGGGCGTCCACCGGGGCACAGATACGCAGTATTTT
CASSPGGQGVHRGTDTQYF
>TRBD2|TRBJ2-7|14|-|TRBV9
TGTGCCAGCAGCTCCCCGGGCGGGAGAGGCGAGCAGTACTTC
CASSSPGGRGEQYF
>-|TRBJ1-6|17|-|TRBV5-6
TGTGCCAGCAGCTCCTTTGCAGGGAGCTCCTATAATTCACCCCTCCACTTT
CASSSFAGSSYNSPLHF
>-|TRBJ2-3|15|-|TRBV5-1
TGCGCCAGCAGCTCCCGGAGCACTAGCACAGATACGCAGTATTTT
CASSSRSTSTDTQYF